This T cell receptor (beta chain) was documented in a study of tumor-infiltrating lymphocytes in primary liver carcinoma (dated by TCRdb to about 2017). Broadly, across the study: Of the five patients (three men and two women, aged 30 to 69 years), four had hepatocellular carcinoma and one had combined HCC and intrahepatic cholangiocarcinoma. To link TCRbeta repertoire diversity with the local molecular phenotype, the approximately 25 tumor region samples were profiled using Agilent mRNA microarrays. A total of around 35 specimens from 5 patients went through TCRbeta repertoire sequencing, namely 25 tumor regions, 5 adjacent noncancerous liver tissues and 5 peripheral blood samples. Each sample produced roughly 3.65 to 8 million productive TCRbeta reads, and read depth showed no significant difference between tissue types. Reproducibility between technical replicate repertoires was high, with correlation coefficients above 0.95 and mean shared-clone rates approximately 0.88. The five patients had tumors of stage T1-T3 N0M0, with maximum diameters ranging from 4.2 to 10 cm. The study combined TCRbeta repertoire sequencing, expression microarrays and whole-exome sequencing across five regions of each liver tumor, with adjacent normal tissue and blood.

Worth noting for this clonotype: The specificity of this receptor is unknown. A much larger clone differs from this one at a single base, so this may be a read error.

A constant-region primer and ProtoScript II reverse transcriptase were used to reverse-transcribe TCRbeta-specific cDNA from roughly 0.55 ug total RNA. Construction of the TCRbeta libraries relied on three nested rounds of multiplex PCR, following a slightly modified ARM-PCR procedure. Each of the first two PCR rounds ran for around 10 cycles using multiplex TRBV1-TRBV30 forward primers together with a Cbeta reverse primer. Sample barcodes and Illumina adapters were added in a final 25-cycle PCR using Deep VentR polymerase. Amplicons of 200-500 bp were gel-purified with a QIAquick gel extraction kit before sequencing. The TCRbeta amplicons were sequenced with 250-bp paired-end reads on an Illumina HiSeq 2500. Turning to the authors' computational methods: Trimmomatic v0.33 was used to quality-trim the reads, and FLASH v1.2.11 was used to merge paired reads so that full CDR3 sequences could be recovered. V, D and J germline segments were assigned to the rearranged TCRbeta sequences using MiGEC v1.2.1b. Clonotype statistics, along with Shannon-Wiener diversity indices, were calculated using VDJtools v1.0.0. To cut down on sampling bias, every analysis after diversity analysis relied on just the 250 most abundant clonotypes from each sample. Using fastp at Q25 and MiXCR, TCRdb reprocessed the public reads and kept productive beta chains. Every CDR3 protein is listed once, alongside the most common genes and DNA of its rows. TCRdb, not the authors, supplied the V and J calls. The sample table records 95,000 to 150,000 distinct CDR3 sequences; approximately 70% of these occur just once. The ten largest clonotypes hold roughly 8.8% of the sample.

Results the study describes overall, beyond this receptor: Consistent with antigen-driven expansion, pairs of tumor regions showed higher repertoire overlap (mean roughly 35%) than either tumor-adjacent pairs (around 17%) or tumor-blood pairs (around 14%). Because the samples were bulk and unsorted, CD4+ and CD8+ T cell repertoires could not be compared. Only the TCR beta chain was sequenced, which likely underestimates true repertoire diversity because unpaired alpha chains were not captured. Only roughly 7-24% of top clones appeared in all five regions of a tumor, which suggests that tumor-infiltrating T cells are spatially heterogeneous. With just a handful of patients in the study, the authors point out that the findings should be validated in a larger study. The top 250 clones accounted for a significantly greater share of the repertoire in tumors than in blood (p = 0.039).

Without any cell sorting, total RNA and DNA were extracted together from around 18-30 mg of bulk tissue using the AllPrep DNA/RNA mini kit. Between November 2015 and March 2016, about five patients in China with histopathologically diagnosed primary liver carcinoma had their tumors surgically resected. Chronic HBV infection was present in the patients, and the patients were treatment-naive at sampling. Five spatially separated regions were sampled from each tumor: the superior, inferior, left-lateral and right-lateral poles, plus the tumor centre. Histology showed that every tumor sample contained more than 85% viable tumor cells. Each fresh piece of tumor and adjacent tissue was cut in two, with one half stored in RNAlater at -80 degrees C and the other half sent for histology. Reading from cysteine to phenylalanine, the CDR3 counts 14 amino acids. Only the CDR3 part of the read is kept: 42 bases, read in frame from the first base. The CDR1 and CDR2 encoded by the germline V gene (reference sequence) are MNHNY and SVGAGI.

The TCR sequence derives from a woman aged 60 to 75 with primary liver carcinoma and hepatitis B virus infection. The specimen sequenced was liver tumor tissue from sampling region 1. What the cell subset or site label conveys for this sample: tumor region T1, superior pole. The rearrangement combines TRBV6-6 with TRBJ1-1; D gene: possibly TRBD1, on 6 matching bases. The sequenced DNA: TGTGTCAGCCTCTTTCCACAGGGACCCACTGAAGCTTTCTTT. The resulting protein is CVSLFPQGPTEAFF.